Given below is one TCR beta chain in context. Its antigen is currently unknown. V shed 5 bases, J shed 0 bases, and the junction held 4 bases outside the gene matches. This CDR3 comprises 15 residues. Per germline, CDR1 SGHNT and CDR2 YENEEA. In the PCR, 60 Vbeta and 13 Jbeta primers were used. Generated by immunoSEQ multiplex PCR, the TCRdb table keeps only in-frame clones and is missing some. The table includes 130,000 to 150,000 clones, 76% detected once. This entry is derived from a study of cytomegalovirus exposure and HLA in healthy donors. Findings and caveats of the study: Later analysis identified a missense DCLRE1C variant that was linked to TCR beta V- and J-gene trimming.

The source of this sequence is a woman aged 40 to 50 in good health and CMV-seronegative. The sequenced material came from PBMCs. The chain carries TRBV11-3 and TRBJ2-3, with TRBD1 matching over 8 bases. For the CDR3, the DNA is TGTGCCAGCAGCACACGGACAGGGAGCACAGATACGCAGTATTTT. This translates into CASSTRTGSTDTQYF.